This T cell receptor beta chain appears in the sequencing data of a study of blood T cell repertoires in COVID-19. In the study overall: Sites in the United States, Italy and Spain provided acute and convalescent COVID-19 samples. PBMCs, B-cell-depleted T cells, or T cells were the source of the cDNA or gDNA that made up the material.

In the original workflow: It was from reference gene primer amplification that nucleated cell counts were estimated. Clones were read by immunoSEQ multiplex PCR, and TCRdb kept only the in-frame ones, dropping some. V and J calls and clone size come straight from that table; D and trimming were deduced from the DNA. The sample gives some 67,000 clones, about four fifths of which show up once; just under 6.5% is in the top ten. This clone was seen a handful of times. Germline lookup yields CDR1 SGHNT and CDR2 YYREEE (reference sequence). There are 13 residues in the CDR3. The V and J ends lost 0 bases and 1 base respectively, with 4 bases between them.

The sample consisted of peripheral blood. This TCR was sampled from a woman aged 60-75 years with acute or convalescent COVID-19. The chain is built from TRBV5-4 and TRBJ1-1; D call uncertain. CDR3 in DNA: TGTGCCAGCAGCTTGGACAGGAACACTGAAGCTTTCTTT. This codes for CASSLDRNTEAFF.